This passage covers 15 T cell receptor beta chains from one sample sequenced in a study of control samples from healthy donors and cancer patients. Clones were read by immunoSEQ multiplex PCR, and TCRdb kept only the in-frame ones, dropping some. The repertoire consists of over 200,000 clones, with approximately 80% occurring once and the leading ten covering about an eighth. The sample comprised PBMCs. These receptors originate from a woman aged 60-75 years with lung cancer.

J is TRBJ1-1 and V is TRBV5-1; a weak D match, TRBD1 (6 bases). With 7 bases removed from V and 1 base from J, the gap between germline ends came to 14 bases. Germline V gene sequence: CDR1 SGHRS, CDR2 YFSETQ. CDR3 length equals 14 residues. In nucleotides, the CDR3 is TGCGCCAGCGCCCCACAGGGCACGAACACTGAAGCTTTCTTT. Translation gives CASAPQGTNTEAFF. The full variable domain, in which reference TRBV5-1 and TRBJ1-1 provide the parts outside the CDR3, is KAGVTQTPRYLIKTRGQQVTLSCSPISGHRSVSWYQQTPGQGLQFLFEYFSETQRNKGNFPGRFSGRQFSNSRSEMNVSTLELGDSALYLCASAPQGTNTEAFFGQGTRLTVV.

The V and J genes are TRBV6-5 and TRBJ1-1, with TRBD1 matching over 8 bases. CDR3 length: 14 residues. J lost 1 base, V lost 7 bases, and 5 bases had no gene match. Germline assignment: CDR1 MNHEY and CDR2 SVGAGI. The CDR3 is CASIKDRGNTEAFF. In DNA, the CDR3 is TGTGCCAGCATTAAAGACAGGGGGAACACTGAAGCTTTCTTT.

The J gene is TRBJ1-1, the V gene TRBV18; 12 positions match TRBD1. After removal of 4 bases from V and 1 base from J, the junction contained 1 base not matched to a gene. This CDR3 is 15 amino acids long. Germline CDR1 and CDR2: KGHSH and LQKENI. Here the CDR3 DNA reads TGTGCCAGCTCACAGGGACAGGGGGCGAACACTGAAGCTTTCTTT. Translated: CASSQGQGANTEAFF.

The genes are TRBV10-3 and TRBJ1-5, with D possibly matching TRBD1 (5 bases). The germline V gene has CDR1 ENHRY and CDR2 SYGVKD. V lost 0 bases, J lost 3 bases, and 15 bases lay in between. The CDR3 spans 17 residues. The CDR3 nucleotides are TGTGCCATCAGTGAGTCGGAGGGACTTATACCCAATCAGCCCCAGCATTTT. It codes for CAISESEGLIPNQPQHF.

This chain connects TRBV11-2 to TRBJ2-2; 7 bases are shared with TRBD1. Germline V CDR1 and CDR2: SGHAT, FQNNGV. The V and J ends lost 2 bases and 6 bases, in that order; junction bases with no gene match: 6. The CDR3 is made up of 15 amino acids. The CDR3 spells CASSLKGAYSGELFF. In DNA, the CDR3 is TGTGCCAGCAGCTTAAAGGGGGCATATTCCGGGGAGCTGTTTTTT.

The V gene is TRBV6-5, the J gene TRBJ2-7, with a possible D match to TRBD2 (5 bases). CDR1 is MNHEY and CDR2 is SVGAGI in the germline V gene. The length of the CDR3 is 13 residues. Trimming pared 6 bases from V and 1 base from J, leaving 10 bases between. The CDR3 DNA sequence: TGTGCCAGCAGAAAGGAGGAGTCCTACGAGCAGTACTTC. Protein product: CASRKEESYEQYF.

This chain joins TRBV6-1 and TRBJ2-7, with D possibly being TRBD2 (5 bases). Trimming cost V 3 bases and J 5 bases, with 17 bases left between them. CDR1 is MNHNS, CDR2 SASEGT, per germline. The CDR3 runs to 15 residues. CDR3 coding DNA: TGTGCCAGCAGTGACATGGGCGGGCAGAACCACGAGCAGTACTTC. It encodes CASSDMGGQNHEQYF.

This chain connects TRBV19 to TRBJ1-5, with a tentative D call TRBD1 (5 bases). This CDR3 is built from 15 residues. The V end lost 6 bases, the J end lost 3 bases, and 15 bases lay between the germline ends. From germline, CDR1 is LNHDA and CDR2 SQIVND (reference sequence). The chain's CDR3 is CASRWKGDTNQPQHF. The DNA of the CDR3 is TGTGCCAGTAGATGGAAAGGGGATACCAATCAGCCCCAGCATTTT.

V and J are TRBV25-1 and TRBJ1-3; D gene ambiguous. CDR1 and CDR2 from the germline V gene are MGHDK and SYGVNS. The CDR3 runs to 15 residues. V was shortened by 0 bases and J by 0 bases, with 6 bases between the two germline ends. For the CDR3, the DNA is TGTGCCAGCAGTGAATATTCAACCTCTGGAAACACCATATATTTT. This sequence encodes CASSEYSTSGNTIYF.

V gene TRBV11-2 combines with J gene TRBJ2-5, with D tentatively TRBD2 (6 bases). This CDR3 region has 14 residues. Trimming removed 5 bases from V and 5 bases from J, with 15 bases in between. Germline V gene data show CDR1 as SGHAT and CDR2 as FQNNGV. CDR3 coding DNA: TGTGCCAGCAGCCTTTCCGGGGGTATGGAGACCCAGTACTTC. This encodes CASSLSGGMETQYF.

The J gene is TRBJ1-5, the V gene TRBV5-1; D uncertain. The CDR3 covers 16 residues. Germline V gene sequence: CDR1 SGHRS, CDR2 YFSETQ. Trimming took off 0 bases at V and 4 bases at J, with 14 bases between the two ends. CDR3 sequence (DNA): TGCGCCAGCAGCTTGGGGCCCCGAAGTGGAAATCAGCCCCAGCATTTT. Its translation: CASSLGPRSGNQPQHF.

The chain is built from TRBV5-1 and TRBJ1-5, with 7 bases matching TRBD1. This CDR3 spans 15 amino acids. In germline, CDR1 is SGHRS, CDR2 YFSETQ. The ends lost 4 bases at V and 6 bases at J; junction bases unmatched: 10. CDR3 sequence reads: CASSLGGTAGQPQHF. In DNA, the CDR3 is TGCGCCAGCAGCCTGGGGGGGACAGCGGGTCAGCCCCAGCATTTT.

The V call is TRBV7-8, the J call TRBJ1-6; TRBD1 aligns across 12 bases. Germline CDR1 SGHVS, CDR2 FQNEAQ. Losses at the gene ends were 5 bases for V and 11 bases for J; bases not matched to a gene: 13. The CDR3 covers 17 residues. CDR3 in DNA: TGTGCCAGCAGCCACGAAACCCCCGGGACAGGGGGCCCACCCCTCCACTTT. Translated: CASSHETPGTGGPPLHF.

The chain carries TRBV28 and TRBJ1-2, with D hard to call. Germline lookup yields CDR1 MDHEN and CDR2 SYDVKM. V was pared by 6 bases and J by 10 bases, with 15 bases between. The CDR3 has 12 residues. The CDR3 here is CASSSGLLIYTF. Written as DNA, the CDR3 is TGTGCCAGCAGCTCCGGGTTACTTATCTACACCTTC.

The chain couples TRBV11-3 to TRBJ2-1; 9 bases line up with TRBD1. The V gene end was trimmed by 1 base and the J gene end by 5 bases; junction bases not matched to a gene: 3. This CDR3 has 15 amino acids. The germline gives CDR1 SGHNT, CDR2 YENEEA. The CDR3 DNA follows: TGTGCCAGCAGCTTAGGGACAGGGGTACACAATGAGCAGTTCTTC. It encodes CASSLGTGVHNEQFF.